This T cell receptor (beta chain) was sequenced in a study of blood T cell repertoires in COVID-19. At the level of the study: Acute-phase and convalescent COVID-19 samples originated in the United States, Italy and Spain. T cells, B-cell-depleted T cells, or PBMCs provided the cDNA or gDNA that served as material.

Source study methods: Cell counts per sample came from amplifying reference gene primers. Here immunoSEQ multiplex PCR was the method, and the copy in TCRdb shows in-frame clones only, minus some. D and trimming come from the DNA, and the V and J calls and clone size come from that table. Among roughly 100,000 clones listed, 65% to 90% were seen once. Per germline, CDR1 SGHTS and CDR2 YDEGEE. The J segment lost 3 bases and the V segment lost 6 bases, leaving 3 bases of the junction unmatched. The CDR3 spans 13 residues. Material for sequencing was peripheral blood. V and J are TRBV5-8 and TRBJ1-2, with 9 bases aligning to TRBD1. The origin of this receptor is a woman over 75 with acute or convalescent COVID-19. In DNA, the CDR3 is TGTGCCAGCACCCGACAGGGGGACTATGGCTACACCTTC. Translating it yields CASTRQGDYGYTF.